The TCR beta chain described here comes from a study of blood T cells in healthy people across ages. A J-beta primer mix and a sample-barcoded 5' primer were used in a second PCR of about 7 to 12 cycles. TCRdb recomputed calls from the 5' RACE reads with MiXCR, one row per CDR3 protein. The table includes some 1.8 million distinct CDR3 sequences, 39% detected once. This clonotype was counted between two and nine times. Trimming removed 6 bases from V and 2 bases from J; junction bases left unmatched: 13. This CDR3 is 18 amino acids long. The germline V gene encodes CDR1 DFQATT and CDR2 SNEGSKA (reference sequence).

The chain uses TRBV20-1 and TRBJ1-6; the match to TRBD1 covers 10 bases. The sequencing input was blood. The clonotype originates from a human donor in good health. The CDR3 DNA is TGCAGTGCGGAAAAGGGACAGGGGCTTTCCACCTATAATTCACCCCTCCACTTT. This gives the protein CSAEKGQGLSTYNSPLHF.